The 25 T cell receptor beta chains presented below share a single source sample, sequenced in a study of cytomegalovirus exposure and HLA in healthy donors. 13 Jbeta primers and 60 Vbeta primers were used for the PCR. The table came from immunoSEQ multiplex PCR; TCRdb's copy has only in-frame clones and leaves some out. The sample holds some 130,000 clones; 85% to 90% are singletons and the top ten take under 8.5%. Sequenced input: PBMCs. These receptor sequences come from a woman in her thirties in good health and CMV-seropositive.

This clone was detected only once. The rearrangement joins TRBV5-1 to TRBJ2-1, with a possible D match to TRBD1 (5 bases). Trimming pared 1 base from V and 2 bases from J, leaving 7 bases between. This CDR3 spans 14 amino acids. CDR1 SGHRS and CDR2 YFSETQ come from the germline V gene. The CDR3 coding sequence is TGCGCCAGCAGCTTGCCAGGGACCTACAATGAGCAGTTCTTC. Protein: CASSLPGTYNEQFF.

The V gene is TRBV18, the J gene TRBJ2-7; tentatively, D is TRBD2 (6 bases). CDR1 is KGHSH, CDR2 LQKENI, per germline. Trimming stripped 1 base from V and 7 bases from J, with 11 bases between. This CDR3 spans 13 amino acids. This CDR3 is CASSPLKSGEQYF. CDR3 DNA: TGTGCCAGCTCACCACTGAAGAGCGGGGAGCAGTACTTC.

The chain uses TRBV2 and TRBJ1-2; 7 bases agree with TRBD1. The V and J ends lost 8 bases and 1 base, in that order; junction bases with no gene match: 4. This CDR3 spans 13 amino acids. Germline V CDR1 and CDR2: SNHLY, FYNNEI. The CDR3 is CASHGQVNYGYTF. DNA of the CDR3: TGTGCCAGCCACGGACAGGTTAACTATGGCTACACCTTC.

The chain is built from TRBV28 and TRBJ1-1; 7 bases agree with TRBD1. CDR1 is MDHEN, CDR2 SYDVKM, per germline. Trimming at V came to 5 bases and at J to 5 bases, leaving 11 bases not matched to a gene. The CDR3 extends over 15 amino acids. The CDR3 spells CASSVPRGIKTEAFF. As DNA, the CDR3 is TGTGCCAGCAGTGTACCCAGGGGGATAAAAACTGAAGCTTTCTTT. The whole variable domain, remainder taken from reference TRBV28 and TRBJ1-1, is DVKVTQSSRYLVKRTGEKVFLECVQDMDHENMFWYRQDPGLGLRLIYFSYDVKMKEKGDIPEGYSVSREKKERFSLILESASTNQTSMYLCASSVPRGIKTEAFFGQGTRLTVV.

The chain employs TRBV4-1 and TRBJ2-7, with 8 bases matching TRBD2. Germline CDR1 MGHRA, CDR2 YSYEKL. This CDR3 comprises 16 residues. V gave up 0 bases and J gave up 4 bases; unmatched junction bases: 8. CDR3 region: CASSQEPSGGSYEQYF. CDR3 nucleotides: TGCGCCAGCAGCCAAGAACCGAGCGGGGGAAGTTACGAGCAGTACTTC.

The chain recombines TRBV7-9 with TRBJ2-7; 10 bases match TRBD1. Germline CDR1 is SEHNR and CDR2 is FQNEAQ (reference sequence). There are 14 residues in the CDR3. V dropped 3 bases and J dropped 3; count of bases not matched to a gene: 2. CDR3 bases: TGTGCCAGCAGCTTTAGGACAGGGGGCTACGAGCAGTACTTC. This translates into CASSFRTGGYEQYF.

The gene calls are TRBV11-3 and TRBJ1-4; 11 bases are shared with TRBD1. J was trimmed by 5 bases and V by 5 bases; bases with no gene match: 4. CDR1 is SGHNT and CDR2 is YENEEA in the germline V gene. The CDR3 runs 15 residues. The CDR3 loop reads CASSPRDRGNEKLFF. The CDR3, as DNA: TGTGCCAGCAGCCCCCGGGACAGGGGGAATGAAAAACTGTTTTTT.

The count of this clone is one. The chain combines TRBV6-5 with TRBJ2-7, with D perhaps TRBD1 (6 bases). With 6 bases removed from V and 3 bases from J, the gap between germline ends came to 12 bases. This CDR3 is 13 amino acids long. CDR1 MNHEY and CDR2 SVGAGI come from the germline V gene. CDR3 region: CASSSGQLYEQYF. CDR3 nucleotide sequence: TGTGCCAGCAGCAGCGGACAGCTCTACGAGCAGTACTTC.

The V gene is TRBV6-4, the J gene TRBJ2-3; 7 bases line up with TRBD1. The CDR3 is 19 residues long. Unmatched junction bases numbered 13, after V lost 0 bases and J lost 1 base. Germline CDR1 is MRHNA and CDR2 is SNTAGT. The CDR3 here is CASSDSPGGSEGGTDTQYF. For the CDR3, the DNA is TGTGCCAGCAGTGACTCGCCAGGGGGAAGCGAGGGAGGCACAGATACGCAGTATTTT.

This clone was recorded only once. This chain joins TRBV5-1 and TRBJ1-5, with D possibly being TRBD1 (6 bases). The CDR3 contains 14 residues. Germline V gene sequence: CDR1 SGHRS, CDR2 YFSETQ. The germline V and J ends were trimmed by 0 bases and 7 bases, with 11 bases remaining between them. The CDR3 spells CASSLEGGEQPQHF. CDR3 bases: TGCGCCAGCAGCTTGGAGGGGGGGGAACAGCCCCAGCATTTT.

This rearrangement joins TRBV6-5 to TRBJ2-7; 8 bases line up with TRBD1. Germline V gives CDR1 MNHEY, CDR2 SVGAGI. V shed 0 bases, J shed 6 bases, and the junction held 10 bases outside the gene matches. The CDR3 is 16 residues long. This chain's CDR3 is CASSYSGQGAVGEQYF. The DNA of the CDR3 is TGTGCCAGCAGTTACTCTGGGCAGGGGGCGGTTGGCGAGCAGTACTTC.

The genes are TRBV18 and TRBJ2-3; TRBD1 might be the D (6 bases). The CDR3 covers 15 residues. Germline V gene lookup returns CDR1 KGHSH and CDR2 LQKENI. Between the trimmed V and J ends, which lost 2 bases and 5 bases, there was a span of 14 bases. In DNA form, the CDR3 reads TGTGCCAGCTCACCATCGAACAGGGTACAAGATACGCAGTATTTT. Encoded protein: CASSPSNRVQDTQYF.

This chain joins TRBV7-3 and TRBJ2-7, with D possibly matching TRBD2 (5 bases). The germline CDR1 and CDR2 sequences are SGHTA and FQGTGA. The CDR3 has 13 amino acids. The V gene lost 0 bases and the J gene lost 6 bases, with 9 bases spanning the gap. CDR3 in amino acids: CASSLTGVSEQYF. DNA of the CDR3: TGTGCCAGCAGCTTAACGGGAGTATCCGAGCAGTACTTC.

This chain uses TRBV2 with TRBJ1-1; D gene uncertain. Trimming pared 11 bases from V and 7 bases from J, leaving 17 bases between. The germline V gene encodes CDR1 SNHLY and CDR2 FYNNEI. The CDR3 consists of 12 residues. The CDR3 bases are TGTGCCCTGGGAGGGAGAAAAAGTGAAGCTTTCTTT. This sequence encodes CALGGRKSEAFF.

J is TRBJ1-2 and V is TRBV27, with TRBD1 as a possible D gene (5 bases). Per germline, CDR1 MNHEY and CDR2 SMNVEV (reference sequence). This CDR3 has 13 residues. The V end lost 6 bases, the J end lost 7 bases, and 15 bases lay between the germline ends. The CDR3 region is CASRAPGGSGYTF. The DNA for the CDR3 is TGTGCCAGCAGAGCTCCGGGGGGAAGTGGCTACACCTTC.

A remark on this clone: Other DNA sequences in the sample encode the same CDR3. The rearrangement links TRBV5-1 to TRBJ2-3; D is perhaps TRBD2 (6 bases). The length of the CDR3 is 13 residues. The germline CDR1 and CDR2 sequences are SGHRS and YFSETQ. The germline V and J ends were trimmed by 0 bases and 4 bases, with 6 bases remaining between them. CDR3 bases: TGCGCCAGCAGCTTGGGGGGGGCAGATACGCAGTATTTT. It is translated as CASSLGGADTQYF.

This chain uses TRBV5-1 with TRBJ1-2; 10 bases are shared with TRBD1. Trimming cost V 1 base and J 0 bases; bases outside gene matches: 6. This CDR3 region has 17 residues. The germline gives CDR1 SGHRS, CDR2 YFSETQ. CDR3 DNA: TGCGCCAGCAGCTTGAGGACAGGGGGTTCCTCTAACTATGGCTACACCTTC. Protein product: CASSLRTGGSSNYGYTF.

The V call is TRBV27, the J call TRBJ2-2; 8 positions agree with TRBD2. Unmatched junction bases numbered 12, after V lost 4 bases and J lost 8 bases. This CDR3 is built from 16 residues. Germline V gene lookup returns CDR1 MNHEY and CDR2 SMNVEV (reference sequence). The CDR3 coding sequence is TGTGCCAGCAGTTCCCCTCCCGCGACTAGCGCTGGGGAGCTGTTTTTT. It translates to CASSSPPATSAGELFF.

This clone was detected only once. This chain joins TRBV2 and TRBJ1-5; 8 bases line up with TRBD1. J was trimmed by 7 bases and V by 7 bases; bases with no gene match: 6. The germline gives CDR1 SNHLY, CDR2 FYNNEI. The CDR3 length is 13 residues. The CDR3 DNA reads as TGTGCCAGCACACAGGGGGTCAGGCAGCCCCAGCATTTT. Encoded protein: CASTQGVRQPQHF.

The chain uses TRBV9 and TRBJ1-6; D is ambiguous. Germline lookup yields CDR1 SGDLS and CDR2 YYNGEE. V gave up 0 bases and J gave up 1 base, with 8 bases separating them. This CDR3 has 16 amino acids. In nucleotides, the CDR3 is TGTGCCAGCAGCGTAGACGAGAGATCCTATAATTCACCCCTCCACTTT. As protein: CASSVDERSYNSPLHF.

This rearrangement joins TRBV15 to TRBJ2-5; tentatively, D is TRBD1 (6 bases). Matching the DNA end better, TRBJ2-7 makes the J call doubtful. This CDR3 region has 15 residues. Germline CDR1 LNHNV, CDR2 YYDKDF (reference sequence). The CDR3 DNA reads as TGTGCCACCAGCAGTTTCCCCAGGGGCCCCTACGAGCAGTACTTC. Encoded protein: CATSSFPRGPYEQYF.

This chain links TRBV10-3 with TRBJ2-1; 8 bases line up with TRBD2. The V segment lost 0 bases and the J segment 9 bases; nucleotides outside the gene matches: 10. Germline V gene sequence: CDR1 ENHRY, CDR2 SYGVKD. The CDR3 covers 16 residues. This CDR3 reads CAISESQREPRAEQFF. CDR3 nucleotides: TGTGCCATCAGTGAGTCTCAGCGGGAGCCCCGGGCTGAGCAGTTCTTC.

The count of this clone is one. The genes are TRBV6-1 and TRBJ2-5; a possible D gene is TRBD2 (5 bases). CDR3 length: 14 residues. Per germline, CDR1 MNHNS and CDR2 SASEGT. V dropped 1 base and J dropped 3 bases, with 9 bases sitting between them. CDR3 sequence reads: CASSEGIAKETQYF. CDR3 sequence (DNA): TGTGCCAGCAGTGAAGGGATAGCGAAAGAGACCCAGTACTTC.

The rearrangement links TRBV7-9 to TRBJ1-4, with 7 bases identical to TRBD1. CDR1 SEHNR and CDR2 FQNEAQ come from the germline V gene (reference sequence). The CDR3 loop spans 15 amino acids. V shed 5 bases and J 7 bases; nucleotides not matched to a gene: 10. For the CDR3, the DNA is TGTGCCAGCAGCCGCCGACAGGGCTATAGTGAAAAACTGTTTTTT. It codes for CASSRRQGYSEKLFF.

This sequence joins TRBV5-6 and TRBJ1-5; 7 nucleotides agree with TRBD1. The CDR3 extends over 15 amino acids. Unmatched junction bases numbered 4, after V lost 4 bases and J lost 0 bases. Germline values: CDR1 SGHDT, CDR2 YYEEEE. CDR3: CASSAGTVSNQPQHF. The DNA of the CDR3 is TGTGCCAGCAGCGCCGGGACAGTTAGCAATCAGCCCCAGCATTTT.